This record covers a single T cell receptor beta chain. The data derive from a study of blood T cell repertoires in COVID-19. Sequenced by immunoSEQ multiplex PCR; TCRdb stores in-frame clones only, minus some. The sample has some 490,000 clones, about 85% seen once. The CDR3 spans 16 residues. V was cut by 3 bases and J by 0 bases, with 16 bases left in between. The germline V gene has CDR1 SGDLS and CDR2 YYNGEE. The gene calls are TRBV9 and TRBJ2-7, with a tentative D call TRBD2 (6 bases). Input material: PBMCs or T cells enriched from blood (not recorded which). The source of this sequence is a woman aged 55-75 years who had recovered from COVID-19. The CDR3: CASSAAAGTSSYEQYF. The CDR3 DNA sequence: TGTGCCAGCAGCGCCGCGGCGGGGACCAGCTCCTACGAGCAGTACTTC.